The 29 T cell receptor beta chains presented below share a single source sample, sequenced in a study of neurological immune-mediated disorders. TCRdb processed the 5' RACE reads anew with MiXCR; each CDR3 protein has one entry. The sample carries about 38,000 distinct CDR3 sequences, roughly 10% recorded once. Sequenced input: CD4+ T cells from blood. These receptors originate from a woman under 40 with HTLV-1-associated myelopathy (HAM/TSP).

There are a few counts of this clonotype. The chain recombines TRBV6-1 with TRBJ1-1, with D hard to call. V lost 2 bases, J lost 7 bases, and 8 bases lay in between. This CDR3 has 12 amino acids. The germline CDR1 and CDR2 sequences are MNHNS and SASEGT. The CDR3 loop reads CASSETWGEAFF. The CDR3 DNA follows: TGTGCCAGCAGTGAAACTTGGGGTGAAGCTTTCTTT.

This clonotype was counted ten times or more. This CDR3 reads CASSLASQGVLGGYTF. The CDR3 nucleotides are TGTGCCAGCAGCTTGGCCTCTCAGGGGGTATTAGGTGGCTACACCTTC. The chain combines TRBV5-5 with TRBJ1-2; 7 positions agree with TRBD1. The CDR3 has 16 residues. Germline trimming cut 0 bases from V and 7 bases from J; bases unmatched to any gene: 12. Germline V gene lookup returns CDR1 SGHKS and CDR2 YYEKEE (reference sequence).

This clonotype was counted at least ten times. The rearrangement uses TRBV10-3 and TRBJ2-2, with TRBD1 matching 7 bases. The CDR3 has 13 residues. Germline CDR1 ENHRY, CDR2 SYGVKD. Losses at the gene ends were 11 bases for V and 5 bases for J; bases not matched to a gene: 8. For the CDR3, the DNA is TGTGCCGCACAGGGGCAAAGAACCGGGGAGCTGTTTTTT. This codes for CAAQGQRTGELFF.

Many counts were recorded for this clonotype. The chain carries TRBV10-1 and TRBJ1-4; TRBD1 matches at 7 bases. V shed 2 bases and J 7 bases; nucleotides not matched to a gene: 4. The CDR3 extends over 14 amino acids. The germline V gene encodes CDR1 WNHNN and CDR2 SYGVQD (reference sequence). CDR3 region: CASSEGTVGEKLFF. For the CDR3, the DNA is TGCGCCAGCAGTGAGGGGACAGTTGGTGAAAAACTGTTTTTT.

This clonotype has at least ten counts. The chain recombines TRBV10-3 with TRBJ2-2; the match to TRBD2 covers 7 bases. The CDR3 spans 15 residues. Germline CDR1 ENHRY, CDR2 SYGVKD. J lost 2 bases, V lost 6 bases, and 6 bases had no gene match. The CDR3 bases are TGTGCCATCAGGTTAGCGGGCCCCAACACCGGGGAGCTGTTTTTT. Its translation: CAIRLAGPNTGELFF.

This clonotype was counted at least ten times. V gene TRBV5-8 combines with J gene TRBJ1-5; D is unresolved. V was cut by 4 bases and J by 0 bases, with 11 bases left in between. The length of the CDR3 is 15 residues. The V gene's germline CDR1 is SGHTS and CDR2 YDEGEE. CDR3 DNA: TGTGCCAGCAGCCCACCGGGATTTAGCAATCAGCCCCAGCATTTT. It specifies CASSPPGFSNQPQHF.

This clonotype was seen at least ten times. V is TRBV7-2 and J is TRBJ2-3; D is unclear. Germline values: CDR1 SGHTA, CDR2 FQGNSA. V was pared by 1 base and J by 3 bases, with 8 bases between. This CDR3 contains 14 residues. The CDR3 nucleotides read TGTGCCAGCAGCTTAGTTCCCGGGACAGATACGCAGTATTTT. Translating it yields CASSLVPGTDTQYF.

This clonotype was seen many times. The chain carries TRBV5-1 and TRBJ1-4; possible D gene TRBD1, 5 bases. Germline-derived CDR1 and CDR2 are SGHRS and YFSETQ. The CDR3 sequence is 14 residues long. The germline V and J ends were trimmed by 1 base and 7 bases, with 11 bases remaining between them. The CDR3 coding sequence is TGCGCCAGCAGCTTGCAAGGGGAGCGTGAAAAACTGTTTTTT. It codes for CASSLQGEREKLFF.

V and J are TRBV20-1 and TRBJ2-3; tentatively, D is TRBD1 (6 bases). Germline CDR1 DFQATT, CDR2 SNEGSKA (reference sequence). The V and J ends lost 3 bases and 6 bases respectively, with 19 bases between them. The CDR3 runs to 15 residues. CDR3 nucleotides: TGCAGTGCTAGGGGCTGGGGGCCTGGCAAGGATACGCAGTATTTT. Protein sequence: CSARGWGPGKDTQYF.

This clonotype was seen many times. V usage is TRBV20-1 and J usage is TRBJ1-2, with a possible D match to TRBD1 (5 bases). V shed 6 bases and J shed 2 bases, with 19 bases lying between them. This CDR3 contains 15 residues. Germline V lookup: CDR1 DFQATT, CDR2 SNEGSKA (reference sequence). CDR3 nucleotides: TGCAGTGCCATATCTCTAACAGGAATGAACTATGGCTACACCTTC. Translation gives CSAISLTGMNYGYTF.

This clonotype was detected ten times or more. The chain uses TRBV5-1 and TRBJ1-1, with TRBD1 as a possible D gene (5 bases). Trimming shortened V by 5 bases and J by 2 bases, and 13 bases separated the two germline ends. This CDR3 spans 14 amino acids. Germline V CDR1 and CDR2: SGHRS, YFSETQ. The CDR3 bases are TGCGCCAGCAGTCCCGAGGGACGTAACACTGAAGCTTTCTTT. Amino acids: CASSPEGRNTEAFF.

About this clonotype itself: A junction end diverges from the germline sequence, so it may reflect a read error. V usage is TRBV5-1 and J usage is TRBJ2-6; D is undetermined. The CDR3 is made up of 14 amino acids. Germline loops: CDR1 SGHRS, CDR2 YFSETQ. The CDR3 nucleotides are TGCGCAAGCAGCTGGACCTCTGGGGCCAACGTCCTGACTTTC. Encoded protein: CASSWTSGANVLTF.

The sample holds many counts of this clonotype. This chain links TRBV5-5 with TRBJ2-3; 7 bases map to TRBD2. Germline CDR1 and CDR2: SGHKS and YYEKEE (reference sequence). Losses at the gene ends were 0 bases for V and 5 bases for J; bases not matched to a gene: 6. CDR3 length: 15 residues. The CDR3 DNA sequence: TGTGCCAGCAGCTTGGACAGGCCGGGGGGAGATACGCAGTATTTT. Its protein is CASSLDRPGGDTQYF.

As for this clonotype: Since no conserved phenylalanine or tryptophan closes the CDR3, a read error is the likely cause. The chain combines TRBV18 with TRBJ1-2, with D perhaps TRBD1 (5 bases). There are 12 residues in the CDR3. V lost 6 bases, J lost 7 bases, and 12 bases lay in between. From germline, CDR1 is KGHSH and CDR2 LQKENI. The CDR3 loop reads CASSQRDGGYTL. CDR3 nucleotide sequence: TGTGCCAGCTCTCAACGGGACGGTGGCTACACCTTA.

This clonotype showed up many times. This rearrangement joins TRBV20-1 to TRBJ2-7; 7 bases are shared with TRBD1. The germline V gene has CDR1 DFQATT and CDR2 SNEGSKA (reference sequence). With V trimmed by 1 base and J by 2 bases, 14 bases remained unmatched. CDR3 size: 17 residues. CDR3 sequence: CSARGVDRARKTYEQYF. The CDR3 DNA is TGCAGTGCTAGAGGAGTTGACAGGGCCCGTAAAACCTACGAGCAGTACTTC.

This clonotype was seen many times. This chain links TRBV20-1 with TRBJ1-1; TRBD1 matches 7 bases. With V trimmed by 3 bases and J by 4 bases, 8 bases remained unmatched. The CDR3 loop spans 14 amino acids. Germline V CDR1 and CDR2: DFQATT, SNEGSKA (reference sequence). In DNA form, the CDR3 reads TGCAGTGCTAGGAGACAGGGTTCGGGCACTGAAGCTTTCTTT. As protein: CSARRQGSGTEAFF.

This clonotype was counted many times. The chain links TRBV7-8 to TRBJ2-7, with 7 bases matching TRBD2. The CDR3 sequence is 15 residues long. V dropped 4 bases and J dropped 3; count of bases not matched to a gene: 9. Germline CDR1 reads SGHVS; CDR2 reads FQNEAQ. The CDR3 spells CASSYGGGRIYEQYF. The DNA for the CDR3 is TGTGCCAGCAGCTATGGGGGGGGACGGATCTACGAGCAGTACTTC.

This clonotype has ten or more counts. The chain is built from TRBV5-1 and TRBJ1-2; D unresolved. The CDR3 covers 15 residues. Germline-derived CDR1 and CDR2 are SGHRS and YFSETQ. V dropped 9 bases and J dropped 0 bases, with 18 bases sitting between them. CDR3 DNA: TGCGCCACCTCCCTGAGTCCGGAAGCTAACTATGGCTACACCTTC. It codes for CATSLSPEANYGYTF.

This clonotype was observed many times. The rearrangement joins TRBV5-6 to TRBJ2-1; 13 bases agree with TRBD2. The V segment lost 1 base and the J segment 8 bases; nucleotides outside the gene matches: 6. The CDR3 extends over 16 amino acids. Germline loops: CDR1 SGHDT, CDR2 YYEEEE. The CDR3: CASSLTSGGAFYEQFF. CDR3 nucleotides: TGTGCCAGCAGCTTGACTAGCGGGGGGGCGTTCTATGAGCAGTTCTTC.

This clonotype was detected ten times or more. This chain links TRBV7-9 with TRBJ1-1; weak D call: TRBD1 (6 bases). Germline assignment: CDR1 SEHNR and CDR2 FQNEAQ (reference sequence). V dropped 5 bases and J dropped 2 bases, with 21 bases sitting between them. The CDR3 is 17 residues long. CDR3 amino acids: CASSPSLPQGLNTEAFF. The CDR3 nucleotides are TGTGCCAGCAGCCCCAGCCTCCCACAGGGACTTAACACTGAAGCTTTCTTT. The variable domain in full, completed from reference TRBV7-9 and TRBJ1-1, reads DTGVSQNPRHKITKRGQNVTFRCDPISEHNRLYWYRQTLGQGPEFLTYFQNEAQLEKSRLLSDRFSAERPKGSFSTLEIQRTEQGDSAMYLCASSPSLPQGLNTEAFFGQGTRLTVV.

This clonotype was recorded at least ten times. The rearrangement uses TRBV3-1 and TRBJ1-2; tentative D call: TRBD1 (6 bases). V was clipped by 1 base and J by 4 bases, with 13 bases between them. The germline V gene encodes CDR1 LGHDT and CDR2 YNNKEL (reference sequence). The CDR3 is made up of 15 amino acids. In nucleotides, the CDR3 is TGTGCCAGCAGCCAAGGGTCCGGACAGTCCTATGGCTACACCTTC. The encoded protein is CASSQGSGQSYGYTF.

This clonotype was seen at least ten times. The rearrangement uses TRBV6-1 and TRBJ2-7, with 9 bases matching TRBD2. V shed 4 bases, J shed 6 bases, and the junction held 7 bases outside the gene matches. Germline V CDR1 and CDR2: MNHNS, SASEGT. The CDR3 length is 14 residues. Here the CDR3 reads CASSGAGGPLEQYF. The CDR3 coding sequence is TGTGCCAGCAGTGGTGCGGGGGGGCCTCTCGAGCAGTACTTC.

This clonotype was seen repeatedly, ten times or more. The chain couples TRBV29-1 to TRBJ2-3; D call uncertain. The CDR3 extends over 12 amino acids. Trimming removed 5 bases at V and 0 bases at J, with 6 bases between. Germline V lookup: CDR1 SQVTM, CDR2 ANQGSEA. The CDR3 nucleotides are TGCAGCGTTCAAACTAGCACAGATACGCAGTATTTT. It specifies CSVQTSTDTQYF.

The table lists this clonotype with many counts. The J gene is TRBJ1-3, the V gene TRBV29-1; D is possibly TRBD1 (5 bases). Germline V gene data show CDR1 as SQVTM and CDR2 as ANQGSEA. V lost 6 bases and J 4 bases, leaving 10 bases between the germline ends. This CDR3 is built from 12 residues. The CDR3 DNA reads TGCAGCGTAGTGACAGACGGAAACACCATATATTTT. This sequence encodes CSVVTDGNTIYF.

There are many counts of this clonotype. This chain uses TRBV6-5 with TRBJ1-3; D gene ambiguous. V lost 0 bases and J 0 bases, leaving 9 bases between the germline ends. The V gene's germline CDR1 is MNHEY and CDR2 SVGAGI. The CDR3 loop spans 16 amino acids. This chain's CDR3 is CASSYSNWASGNTIYF. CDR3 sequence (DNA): TGTGCCAGCAGTTACTCGAACTGGGCCTCTGGAAACACCATATATTTT.

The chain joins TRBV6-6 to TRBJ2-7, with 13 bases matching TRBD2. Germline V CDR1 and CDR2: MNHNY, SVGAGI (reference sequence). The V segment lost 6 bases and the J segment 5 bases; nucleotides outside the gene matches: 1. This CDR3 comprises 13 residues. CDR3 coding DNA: TGTGCCAGCAGAACTAGCGGGGGGGACGAGCAGTACTTC. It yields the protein CASRTSGGDEQYF.

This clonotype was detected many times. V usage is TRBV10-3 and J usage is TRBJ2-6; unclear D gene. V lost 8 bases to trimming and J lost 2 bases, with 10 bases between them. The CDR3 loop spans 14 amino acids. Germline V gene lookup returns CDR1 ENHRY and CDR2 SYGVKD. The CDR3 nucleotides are TGTGCCATCCTCGAGACCGCTGGGGCCAACGTCCTGACTTTC. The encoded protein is CAILETAGANVLTF.

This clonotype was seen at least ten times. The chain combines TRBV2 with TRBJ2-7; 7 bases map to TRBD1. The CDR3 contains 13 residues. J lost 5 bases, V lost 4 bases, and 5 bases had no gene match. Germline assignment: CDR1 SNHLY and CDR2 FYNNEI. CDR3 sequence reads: CASSANRGHEQYF. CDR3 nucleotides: TGTGCCAGCAGTGCGAACAGGGGCCACGAGCAGTACTTC. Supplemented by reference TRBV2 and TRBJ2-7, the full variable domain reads EPEVTQTPSHQVTQMGQEVILRCVPISNHLYFYWYRQILGQKVEFLVSFYNNEISEKSEIFDDQFSVERPDGSNFTLKIRSTKLEDSAMYFCASSANRGHEQYFGPGTRLTVT.

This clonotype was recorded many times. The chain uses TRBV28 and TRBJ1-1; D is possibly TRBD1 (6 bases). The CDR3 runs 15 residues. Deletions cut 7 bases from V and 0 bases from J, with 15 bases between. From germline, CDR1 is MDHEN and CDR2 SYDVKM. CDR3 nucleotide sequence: TGTGCCAGCAACCCGTGGGGGCAGTTGAACACTGAAGCTTTCTTT. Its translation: CASNPWGQLNTEAFF.